This T cell receptor beta chain originates from a study of CD8+ T cells in alopecia areata listed by TCRdb under 2018. Regarding the study in general: Treated patients were enrolled in an open-label pilot trial of oral tofacitinib, 5 to 10 mg twice daily, for moderate-to-severe alopecia areata. Patients stayed on tofacitinib for 6 to 18 months and then had 6 months of follow-up off drug so that delayed response and recurrence could be assessed. To study T cell clonal expansion in alopecia areata, the researchers applied high-throughput TCRbeta sequencing to both the C3H/HeJ mouse model and human patients. Scalp tissue and sorted CD4+ and CD8+ peripheral blood T cells from patchy and totalis/universalis alopecia areata patients and from healthy controls were covered by human TCRbeta sequencing. Biopsies were taken from tofacitinib-treated patients at baseline and at 4 and 24 weeks of treatment, and a later scalp biopsy was taken in several of the tofacitinib-treated patients. Scalp clonality was compared among normal scalp (n=4), patchy alopecia areata scalp (n=8), and alopecia totalis/universalis scalp (n=8). RNA came from the PAXgene miRNA kit for fixed scalp, the miRNeasy kit for PBMCs, and the RNeasy kit for mouse skin. immunoSEQ multiplex PCR using 35 Vbeta forward primers and 13 Jbeta reverse primers was used to amplify TCRbeta CDR3 regions.

The full study reports these points: Higher clonality and more expanded CD8+ clones were observed in lesional scalp than in normal scalp, particularly in alopecia totalis/universalis, a finding suggestive of antigenic drive. Scalp TCR repertoire analysis is complicated because resident alphabeta T cells in normal human skin are also sequenced, whereas mouse skin is dominated by gammadelta T cells. Compared with mice, TCR sequences shared between patients were less clear, possibly partly because of HLA diversity across the patient population.

To note about this clone: Its target antigen remains unknown. The input lacks base qualities; no much larger clone sits a single base away.

According to the study, the label for this sample's time point signals: baseline before oral tofacitinib. Peripheral blood and lesional scalp punch biopsies were obtained from patients with alopecia areata. PBMCs were isolated by density centrifugation and stained for CD3, CD4 and CD8, and CD4+ and CD8+ T cells were sorted on a FACSAria. For CDR1 and CDR2, the germline V gene (reference sequence) lists GTSNPN and SVGIG. The CDR3 covers 15 residues, taking in both the cysteine and the phenylalanine. The only DNA kept is the CDR3, 45 bases in frame from the first base. V is reduced by 3 bases and J by 3 bases, leaving a spacing of 14 bases between them. The library relied on the immunoSEQ multiplex PCR assay. RNA was extracted from all samples and reverse transcribed into cDNA, which served as template for TCR sequencing. First-strand cDNA was synthesized using SuperScript III with a 2:1 mix of oligo-dT and random hexamers. Amplification bias was assessed with a synthetic immune receptor repertoire, and residual bias was removed computationally. As for the authors' bioinformatics: After raw reads were preprocessed to remove errors, the CDR3 was defined following IMGT conventions as running from the conserved cysteine to phenylalanine. Clonality was computed as 1 minus the Shannon entropy, with the entropy normalized by log2 of the number of productive unique TCRs. CD4 or CD8 identity of scalp clones was inferred by cross-referencing scalp TCRbeta sequences with sorted blood CD4 and CD8 repertoires. TCRdb took over this immuneACCESS table, retaining in-frame rearrangements with V and J assigned. Such tables are incomplete; in checked studies, under half of the missing clones stem from an unresolved V gene, and the remainder is unexplained. For V, J and clone size, that table is used; D and trimming come from the DNA. The sample table contains some 150,000 clones; only one count was recorded for about 60% of them. The top ten clones comprise under 8% of the sample.

The origin of this receptor is a human donor with alopecia areata. The chain is assembled from TRBV30 and TRBJ2-2; the D gene assignment is ambiguous. The source was CD4+ T cells sorted from blood, collected at week 0. The CDR3 amino acid sequence is: CAWSPEPSYTGELFF. The sequenced DNA: TGTGCCTGGAGCCCAGAGCCCAGCTACACCGGGGAGCTGTTTTTT. Reference TRBV30 and TRBJ2-2 proteins supply the regions before and after the CDR3; the full variable domain is: SQTIHQWPATLVQPVGSPLSLECTVEGTSNPNLYWYRQAAGRGLQLLFYSVGIGQISSEVPQNLSASRPQDRQFILSSKKLLLSDSGFYLCAWSPEPSYTGELFFGEGSRLTVL.